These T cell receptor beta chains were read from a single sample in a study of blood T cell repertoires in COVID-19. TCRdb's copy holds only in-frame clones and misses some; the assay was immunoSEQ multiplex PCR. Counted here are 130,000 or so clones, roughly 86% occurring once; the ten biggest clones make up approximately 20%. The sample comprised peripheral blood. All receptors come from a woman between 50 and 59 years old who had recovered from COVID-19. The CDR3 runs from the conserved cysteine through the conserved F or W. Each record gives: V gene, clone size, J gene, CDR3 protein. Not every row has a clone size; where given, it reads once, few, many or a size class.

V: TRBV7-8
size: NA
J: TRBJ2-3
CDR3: CASAGEWGTDTQYF

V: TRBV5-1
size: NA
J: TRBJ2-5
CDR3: CASSLGGGQETQYF

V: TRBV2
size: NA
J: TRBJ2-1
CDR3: CASIMGSAGEQFF

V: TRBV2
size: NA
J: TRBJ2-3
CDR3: CASYNTDTQYF

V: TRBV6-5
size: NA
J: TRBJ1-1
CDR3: CASSYSSRKNTEAFF

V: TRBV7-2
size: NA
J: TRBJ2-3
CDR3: CASSLLAGSADTQYF

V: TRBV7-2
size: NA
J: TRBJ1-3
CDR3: CASSLAGTGGNTIYF

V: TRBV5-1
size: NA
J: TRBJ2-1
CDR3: CASSLDDRGVGDEQFF

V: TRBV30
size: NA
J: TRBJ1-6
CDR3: CAWKTRANSPLHF

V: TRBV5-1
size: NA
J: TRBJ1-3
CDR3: CASSLSGPAASGNTIYF

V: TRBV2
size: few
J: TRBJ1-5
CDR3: CASSEGTVSNQPQHF

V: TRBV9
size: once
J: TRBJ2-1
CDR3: CASRDKREGGDNEQFF

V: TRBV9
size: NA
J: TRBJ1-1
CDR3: CASSTQGDTEAFF

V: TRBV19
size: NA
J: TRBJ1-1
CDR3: CASSIGRGQGRGF

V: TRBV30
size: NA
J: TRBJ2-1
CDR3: CAWSVGLARNEQFF

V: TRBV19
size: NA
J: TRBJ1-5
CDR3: CASSIGTGGYQPQHF

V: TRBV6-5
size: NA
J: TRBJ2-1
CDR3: CASSYGEGHHNEQFF

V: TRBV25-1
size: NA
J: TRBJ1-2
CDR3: CASSDSYYGYTF

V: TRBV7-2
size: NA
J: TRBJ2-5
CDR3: CASSLGLAGSETQYF

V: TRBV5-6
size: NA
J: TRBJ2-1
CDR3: CASNKGRSSYNEQFF

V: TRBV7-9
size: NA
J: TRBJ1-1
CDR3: CASRPDRGPNTEAFF

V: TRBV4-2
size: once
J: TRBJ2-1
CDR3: CASSPGTSGSAEQFF

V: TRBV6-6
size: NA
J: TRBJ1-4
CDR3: CASSPSGEKLFF

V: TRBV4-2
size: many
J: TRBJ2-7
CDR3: CASSQEGLAETYEQYF

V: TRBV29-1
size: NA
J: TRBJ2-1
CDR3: CSVDPLMRDYHNEQFF

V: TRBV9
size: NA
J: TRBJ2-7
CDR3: CASSVSGLSSYEQYF

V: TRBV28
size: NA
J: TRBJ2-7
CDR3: CATRPGSLYEQYF

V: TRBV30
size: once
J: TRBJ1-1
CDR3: CAWSPGGGTEAFF

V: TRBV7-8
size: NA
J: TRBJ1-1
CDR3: CASSSNTVNTEAFF

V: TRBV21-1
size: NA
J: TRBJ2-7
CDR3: CASSNGRQKYEQYF

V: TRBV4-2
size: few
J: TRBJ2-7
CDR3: CASSPLGGAYSEQYF

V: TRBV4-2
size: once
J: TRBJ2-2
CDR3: CASRPIVGGLNTGELFF

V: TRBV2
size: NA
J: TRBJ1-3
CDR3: CASSEQPAVGNTIYF

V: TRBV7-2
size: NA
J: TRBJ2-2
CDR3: CASGQGTGVTGELFF

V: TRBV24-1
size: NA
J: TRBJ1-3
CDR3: CATSVREHSGNTIYF

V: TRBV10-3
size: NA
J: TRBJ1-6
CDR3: CAISPGQMGNSPLHF

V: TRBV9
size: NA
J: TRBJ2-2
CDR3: CASSVDGPNTGELFF

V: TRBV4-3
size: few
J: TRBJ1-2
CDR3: CASSHDRAAYGYTF

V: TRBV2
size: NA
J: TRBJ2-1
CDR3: CASTDRGQNEQFF

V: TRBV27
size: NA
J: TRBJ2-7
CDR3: CASSAGGRIYYEQYF

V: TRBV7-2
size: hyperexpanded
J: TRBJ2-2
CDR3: CASSRDSSGELFF

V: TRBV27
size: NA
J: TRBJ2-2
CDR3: CASRRLAGGQNTGELFF

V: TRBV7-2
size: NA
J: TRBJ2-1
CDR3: CASSLGGTPNSYNEQFF

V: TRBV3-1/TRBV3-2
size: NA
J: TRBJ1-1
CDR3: CASSRTVLNTEAFF

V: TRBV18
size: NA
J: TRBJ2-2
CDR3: CASSPTSGSENTGELFF

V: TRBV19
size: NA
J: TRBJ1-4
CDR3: CASTIDFVANEKLFF

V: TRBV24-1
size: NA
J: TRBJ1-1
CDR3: CATSDPGTEAFF

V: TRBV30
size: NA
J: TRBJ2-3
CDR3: CAWSVPEGLAGTDTQYF

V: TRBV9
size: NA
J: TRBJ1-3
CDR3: CASSPRPEGYSSGNTIYF

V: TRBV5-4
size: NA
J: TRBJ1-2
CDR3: CASSRAGGSDGYTF

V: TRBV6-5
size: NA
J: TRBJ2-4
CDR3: CASSYSSKNIQYF

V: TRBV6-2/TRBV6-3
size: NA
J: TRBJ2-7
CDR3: CASSWTAYYEQYF

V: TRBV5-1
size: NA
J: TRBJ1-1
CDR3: CASSLEGGTNTEAFF